This TCR beta chain stems from a study of shared clonotypes between healthy human individuals. Naive CD8 isolation took CD45RO-negative cells positively selected for CCR7 and excluded terminally differentiated effector memory CD45RA+ cells. Generated by immunoSEQ multiplex PCR, the TCRdb table keeps only in-frame clones and is missing some. The sample lists some 580,000 clones; roughly 98% were seen once. The CDR3 is 15 residues long. Germline CDR1 SGHVS, CDR2 FNYEAQ. The V gene lost 0 bases and the J gene lost 7 bases, with 13 bases spanning the gap. This rearrangement joins TRBV7-6 to TRBJ1-5; maybe TRBD1 (5 bases). Specimen: naive CD8+ T cells sorted from blood. This TCR was recovered from a man aged 25-45 years in good health. The CDR3 loop reads CASSLAPGLEQPQHF. The CDR3 DNA sequence: TGTGCCAGCAGCTTAGCTCCAGGGTTGGAGCAGCCCCAGCATTTT.